The clone carrying this T cell receptor beta chain was recorded at least ten times. Antigen specificity is unknown. This CDR3 contains 15 residues. V gave up 3 bases and J gave up 0 bases, with 12 bases separating them. CDR1 and CDR2 from the germline V gene are LNHDA and SQIVND (reference sequence). Reverse transcription used roughly 450 ng RNA and constant-region primers for alpha and beta. Each of the alpha and beta chains got its own library through chain-specific third strand synthesis with indices. Second strand DNA was synthesized using a primer at the SP2 site. TCRdb reprocessed the 5' RACE reads with MiXCR, giving one entry per CDR3 protein. The sample records about 15,000 distinct CDR3 sequences, more than 10% being singletons. Roughly three months, about 14 weeks, into antiretroviral therapy, follow-up blood was collected. Whole blood was used without fractionation, so all unsorted peripheral T cells were included.

The data belong to a study of HIV-infected patients and healthy controls. Study results and limitations: Only sixteen HIV-infected individuals were processed, a major limit on how widely findings apply. Size-matched repertoire data failed to replicate the apparent Gini index recovery after therapy in HIV-infected patients. Slight age and sex differences between study cohorts did not explain the diversity differences.

V and J are TRBV19 and TRBJ2-7; no clear D gene. The sequenced sample was blood, obtained during antiretroviral therapy. The sequence was obtained from an adult with HIV infection. The donor label of this sample is uncertain. The CDR3 nucleotides read TGTGCCAGTAGTATTAAAGGTGGGCCCTCCTACGAGCAGTACTTC. This translates into CASSIKGGPSYEQYF.